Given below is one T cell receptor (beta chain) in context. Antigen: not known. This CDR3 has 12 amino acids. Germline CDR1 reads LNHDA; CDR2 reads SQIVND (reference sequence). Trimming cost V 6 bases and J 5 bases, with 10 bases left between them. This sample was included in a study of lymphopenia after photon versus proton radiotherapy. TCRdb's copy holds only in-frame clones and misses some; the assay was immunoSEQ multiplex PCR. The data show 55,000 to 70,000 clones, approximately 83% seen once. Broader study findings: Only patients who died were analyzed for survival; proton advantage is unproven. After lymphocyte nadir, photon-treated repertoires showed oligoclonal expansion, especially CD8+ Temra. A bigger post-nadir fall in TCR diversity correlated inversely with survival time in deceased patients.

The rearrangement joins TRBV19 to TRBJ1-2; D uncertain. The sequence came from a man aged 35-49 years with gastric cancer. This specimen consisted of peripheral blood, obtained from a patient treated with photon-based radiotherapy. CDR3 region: CASRGEGYGYTF. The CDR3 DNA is TGTGCCAGTAGGGGTGAAGGGTATGGCTACACCTTC. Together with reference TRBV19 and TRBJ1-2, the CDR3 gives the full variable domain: DGGITQSPKYLFRKEGQNVTLSCEQNLNHDAMYWYRQDPGQGLRLIYYSQIVNDFQKGDIAEGYSVSREKKESFPLTVTSAQKNPTAFYLCASRGEGYGYTFGSGTRLTVV.